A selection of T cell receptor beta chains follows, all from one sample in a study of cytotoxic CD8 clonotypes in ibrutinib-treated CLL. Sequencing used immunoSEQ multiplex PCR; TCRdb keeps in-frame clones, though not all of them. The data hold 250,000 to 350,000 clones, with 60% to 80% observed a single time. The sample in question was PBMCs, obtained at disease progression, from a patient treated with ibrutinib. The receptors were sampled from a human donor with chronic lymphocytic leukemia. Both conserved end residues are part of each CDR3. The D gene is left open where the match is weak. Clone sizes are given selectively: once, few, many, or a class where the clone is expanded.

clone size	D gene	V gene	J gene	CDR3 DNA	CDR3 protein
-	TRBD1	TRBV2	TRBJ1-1	TGTGCCAGCAGTCGGACAGGGGGAGTTTTGGACACTGAAGCTTTCTTT	CASSRTGGVLDTEAFF
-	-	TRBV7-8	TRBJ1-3	TGTGCCAGCAGCTTAAGTCAGGTCCGCTCTGGAAACACCATATATTTT	CASSLSQVRSGNTIYF
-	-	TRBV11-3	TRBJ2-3	TGTGCCAGCAGCGAAGCTCGGCAAACAGATACGCAGTATTTT	CASSEARQTDTQYF
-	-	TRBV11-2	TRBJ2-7	TGTGCCAGCAGCTTAGGGCGCTACGAGCAGTACTTC	CASSLGRYEQYF
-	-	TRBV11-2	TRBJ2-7	TGTGCCAGCAGCTTAAAAGGGCTGGTAGAGCAGTACTTC	CASSLKGLVEQYF
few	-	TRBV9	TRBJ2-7	TGTGCCAGCAGCGTAGGGACTGCCACCGGCTATGGGGCTAACGAGCAGTACTTC	CASSVGTATGYGANEQYF
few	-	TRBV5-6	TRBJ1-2	TGTGCCAGCAGCTTTACGGGCCGGGGCTACACCTTC	CASSFTGRGYTF
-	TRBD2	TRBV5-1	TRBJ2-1	TGCGCCAGCAGTGCCGGGACTAGCGGGGGTAATGAGCAGTTCTTC	CASSAGTSGGNEQFF
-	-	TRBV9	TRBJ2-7	TGTGCCAGCAGCCCCGGGAGACAAGGCTACGAGCAGTACTTC	CASSPGRQGYEQYF
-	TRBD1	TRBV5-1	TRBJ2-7	TGCGCCAGCAGCCAGGGACAGGGGGCGTGGGAGCAGTACTTC	CASSQGQGAWEQYF
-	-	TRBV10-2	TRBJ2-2	TGCGCCAGCGACGGGGGTTCCGACACCGGGGAGCTGTTTTTT	CASDGGSDTGELFF
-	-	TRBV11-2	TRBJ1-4	TGTGCCAGCAGCTTAGGGGCCCTGGGGACTAATGAAAAACTGTTTTTT	CASSLGALGTNEKLFF
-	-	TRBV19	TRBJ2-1	TGTGCCAGTAAAGCGGGACACCCCACCTACAATGAGCAGTTCTTC	CASKAGHPTYNEQFF
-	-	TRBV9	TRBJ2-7	TGTGCCAGCAGCGTGGGAGGACTCAACTTCGAGCAGTACTTC	CASSVGGLNFEQYF
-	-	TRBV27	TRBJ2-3	TGTGCCAGCCGGGTCGCAGGATTCACAGATACGCAGTATTTT	CASRVAGFTDTQYF
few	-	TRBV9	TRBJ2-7	TGTGCCAGCAGCGCCGGGACGGCGCCCTACGAGCAGTACTTC	CASSAGTAPYEQYF
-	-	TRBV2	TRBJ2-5	TGTGCCAGCAGTCCGACAAGGCAAGAGACCCAGTACTTC	CASSPTRQETQYF
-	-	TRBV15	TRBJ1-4	TGTGCCACCAGCAGTGCCGCCGGGACGGGTAATGAAAAACTGTTTTTT	CATSSAAGTGNEKLFF
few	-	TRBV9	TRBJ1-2	TGTGCCAGCACCCGGGTGGATGGCTACACCTTC	CASTRVDGYTF
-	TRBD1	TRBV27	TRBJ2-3	TGTGCCAGCAGTATCAACAGGGGTTACACACGCGCAGATACGCAGTATTTT	CASSINRGYTRADTQYF
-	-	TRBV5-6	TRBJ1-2	TGTGCCAGCAGCTTGAAGGGGACCATTAACTATGGCTACACCTTC	CASSLKGTINYGYTF
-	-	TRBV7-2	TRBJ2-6	TGTGCCAGCAGCTTAGAGGGTTCCGTCTCTGGGGCCAACGTCCTGACTTTC	CASSLEGSVSGANVLTF
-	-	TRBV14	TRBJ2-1	TGTGCCAGCAGCCAAACTAGTTTGGAAGAGCAGTTCTTC	CASSQTSLEEQFF
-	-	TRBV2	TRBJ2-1	TGTGCCAGCCATCCGGATCAGGGGGGCGATGAGCAGTTCTTC	CASHPDQGGDEQFF
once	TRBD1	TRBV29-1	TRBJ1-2	TGCAGCGGCGGACAGGGTGAATACTATGGCTACACCTTC	CSGGQGEYYGYTF
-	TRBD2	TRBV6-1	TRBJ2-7	TGTGCCAGCAGTGAGGCGAGGACTAGCCACTACGAGCAGTACTTC	CASSEARTSHYEQYF
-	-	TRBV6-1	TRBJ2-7	TGTGCCAGCAGATGGGGGTCTAACGAGCAGTACTTC	CASRWGSNEQYF
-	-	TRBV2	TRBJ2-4	TGTGCCAGCAGTGAACAGGGGGCCAAAAACATTCAGTACTTC	CASSEQGAKNIQYF
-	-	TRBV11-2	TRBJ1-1	TGTGCCAGCAGCTTACAGGTGGGCTACACTGAAGCTTTCTTT	CASSLQVGYTEAFF
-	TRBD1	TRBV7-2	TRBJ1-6	TGTGCCAGCAGCTTAGCGGGACAGGGGACGAATTCACCCCTCCACTTT	CASSLAGQGTNSPLHF
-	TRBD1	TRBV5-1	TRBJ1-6	TGCGCCAGCAGCTTTACTAACAGGGGTGGGAATTCACCCCTCCACTTT	CASSFTNRGGNSPLHF
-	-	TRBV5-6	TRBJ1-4	TGTGCCAGCAGCTTGGAGGGCAGGGTTAATGAAAAACTGTTTTTT	CASSLEGRVNEKLFF
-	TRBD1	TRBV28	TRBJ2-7	TGTGCCAGCAGTTTTCCGGACAGGTCCTACGAGCAGTACTTC	CASSFPDRSYEQYF
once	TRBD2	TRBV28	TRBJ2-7	TGTGCCAGCAGTTCCCCAGCGGGGAGCTCCTACGAGCAGTACTTC	CASSSPAGSSYEQYF
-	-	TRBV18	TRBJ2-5	TGTGCCAGCTCACCACCGGGGCAAGAGACCCAGTACTTC	CASSPPGQETQYF
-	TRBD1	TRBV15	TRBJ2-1	TGTGCCACCAGTACCAGGGGGTGGGCAAATGAGCAGTTCTTC	CATSTRGWANEQFF
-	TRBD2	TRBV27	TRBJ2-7	TGTGCCAGCAGTTTGGGACTAGCGGGAGTTAGGGAGCAGTACTTC	CASSLGLAGVREQYF
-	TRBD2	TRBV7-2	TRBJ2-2	TGTGCCAGCAGCTACGGGACTAGCGGAGGGAACACCGGGGAGCTGTTTTTT	CASSYGTSGGNTGELFF
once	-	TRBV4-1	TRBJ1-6	TGCGCCAGCAGCCAAGATTGGGAAAGCTCCTATAATTCACCCCTCCACTTT	CASSQDWESSYNSPLHF
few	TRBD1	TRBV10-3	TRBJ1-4	TGTGCCATCAGTGAGACGTACCATTTACAGGGGGCGGAAGAAAAACTGTTTTTT	CAISETYHLQGAEEKLFF
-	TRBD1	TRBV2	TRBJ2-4	TGTGCCAGCAGTAACAGGGGATGGGTCAAAAACATTCAGTACTTC	CASSNRGWVKNIQYF
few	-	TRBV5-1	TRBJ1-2	TGCGCCAGCAGCTTGGTGGACAGCAGCTATGGCTACACCTTC	CASSLVDSSYGYTF
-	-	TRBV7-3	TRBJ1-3	TGTGCCAGCAGTCCGGATATACCCAGCTCTGGAAACACCATATATTTT	CASSPDIPSSGNTIYF
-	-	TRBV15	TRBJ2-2	TGTGCCACCAGCAGAGCCTTGGGGGCCGCCTCAATAGCCGGGGAGCTGTTTTTT	CATSRALGAASIAGELFF
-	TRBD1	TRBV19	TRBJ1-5	TGTGCCAGTAAGACAGGGACAGGGGGCGGTCAGCCCCAGCATTTT	CASKTGTGGGQPQHF
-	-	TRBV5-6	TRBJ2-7	TGTGCCAGCAGCTTGGAGGGTTGGGAGCAGTACTTC	CASSLEGWEQYF
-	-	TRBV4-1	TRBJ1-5	TGCGCCAGCAGCCAAGAGGGCCTCCTCCAGCCCCAGCATTTT	CASSQEGLLQPQHF
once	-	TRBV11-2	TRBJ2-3	TGTGCCAGCAGCTCGGGACGGGCGTTGGTGAATACGCAGTATTTT	CASSSGRALVNTQYF
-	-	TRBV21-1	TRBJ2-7	TGTGCCAGCAGCAAAAGACAGCAGCACTACGAGCAGTACTTC	CASSKRQQHYEQYF
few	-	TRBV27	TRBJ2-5	TGTGCCAGCGGGCGCCAAGAGACCCAGTACTTC	CASGRQETQYF
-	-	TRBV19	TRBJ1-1	TGTGCCAGTAGTATAGGGGCAGGAGCAATGAACACTGAAGCTTTCTTT	CASSIGAGAMNTEAFF
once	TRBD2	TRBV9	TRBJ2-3	TGTGCCAGCAGCGTAGCTCCTAGACTAGCGGGATACCAAGGACGGACAGATACGCAGTATTTT	CASSVAPRLAGYQGRTDTQYF
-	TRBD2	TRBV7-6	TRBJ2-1	TGTGCCAGCAGCGCGACTAGCGGGAGATCGGGGGAGCAGTTCTTC	CASSATSGRSGEQFF